This T cell receptor beta chain was captured by sequencing in a study of T cells in Graves' hyperthyroidism and ophthalmopathy (dated by TCRdb to the late 2010s). General notes on the study: Peripheral blood samples were taken at the time of initial diagnosis, prior to any treatment. TCR V-J signatures able to tell the groups apart were searched for in a discovery cohort of approximately 95 patients, of whom more than 40 had Graves' ophthalmopathy and around 57 had stable Graves' hyperthyroidism. Prospective prediction of ophthalmopathy was tested in an independent validation cohort consisting of under 20 hyperthyroidism patients and 17 patients who later progressed to ophthalmopathy. The roughly 100 discovery patients were divided at random into training and test sets in a 7:3 ratio. The study also compared thyroid tissue and blood T-cell repertoires from roughly 6 Graves' hyperthyroidism patients. After blood sampling, hyperthyroidism patients were treated with methimazole at a starting dose of 30 mg daily, and ophthalmopathy patients were treated with high-dose intravenous methylprednisolone. The paper reports TCR Vbeta CDR3 sequencing of approximately 140 peripheral blood samples: approximately 41 ophthalmopathy, some 80 hyperthyroidism and approximately 17 progressor patients. General findings and caveats noted by the study authors: In validation, progression to ophthalmopathy was predicted by the model with 65% to 71% sensitivity and 72% to 85% specificity, a median of approximately 6.5 months before onset. In cross-validation, a model built on a 13 V-J signature told ophthalmopathy apart from stable hyperthyroidism with under 90% sensitivity and roughly 82% specificity, and in testing the same model reached 80%/75%. Most expanded thyroid clonotypes (frequency above 0.001) were also detected in blood, a finding suggesting that blood repertoires may reflect thyroid immune responses. No statistical method was used to set the sample size in advance, and investigators knew the group allocation.

Ophthalmopathy patients had moderately to severely active disease, with a Clinical Activity Score of 3 or more, a NOSPECS grade of 4 or more, and a disease duration of less than 3 months. Exclusion was applied to patients with uncontrolled infections, other autoimmune diseases, pregnancy or lactation. Diagnoses were based on clinical symptoms, serum thyroxine and TRAb, thyroid ultrasound and orbital computed tomography. PBMCs were separated from under 12 ml of fresh peripheral blood using Ficoll-Paque density gradient centrifugation. Total RNA was extracted with Trizol reagent, and quality was checked on an Agilent 2100 Bioanalyzer. V is reduced by 0 bases and J by 0 bases, leaving a spacing of 10 bases between them. Sequences SGDLS (CDR1) and YYNGEE (CDR2) are obtained from the germline V gene. There are 15 amino acids in the CDR3, from cysteine to phenylalanine inclusive. The entry retains the CDR3 DNA only, 45 bases that are in frame from base 1.

TCR beta CDR3 regions were amplified from RNA transcripts. The TCR CDR3 was subjected to a first round of RT-PCR using the HTBI primer set and the Qiagen OneStep RT-PCR kit. The libraries were constructed in a second round of multiplex PCR and then size-selected and purified. Sequencing of the libraries was done on an Illumina HiSeq2000 using paired-end 100 bp reads. The study's processing was this. Raw data were processed with SOAPnuke, discarding reads with adapters, uncalled bases, mean Phred below 15, or no exact constant-primer or identifier match. COPE v1.2.5 was used to merge the high-quality paired reads, and each unique nucleotide sequence was defined as a clonotype. MiTCR v1.1 was used to align clonotypes to the IMGT TRBV, TRBD and TRBJ reference segments. The analysis was restricted to V-J combinations with a frequency above 0.0001, which together covered 99% to 99.2% of the repertoires. A TCS score was defined as the ratio of F50 (clonal expansion) to E x V (chaos), with BLOSUM62-based TCRdist applied between CDR3 peptides within each V-J. Welch's t-statistics and random forest reduced approximately 520 V-J features to 13, which were used in a naive Bayes classifier (R e1071). The public reads were reprocessed in TCRdb via fastp at Q25 and MiXCR, keeping in-frame beta chains. Every distinct CDR3 protein forms one entry, paired with its most common genes and DNA. TCRdb's processing, not the authors', yielded these V and J calls. This sample has 490,000 or so distinct CDR3 sequences in its table, and about 20% of those were observed once. The ten top clones hold around 54% of the sample.

Remarks on this clonotype: The target of this receptor is not known. Base-call qualities are not available, and no considerably larger clone is one nucleotide away.

Sequenced material: blood. The chain is encoded by TRBV9 joined to TRBJ2-7; the D gene could be either TRBD1 or TRBD2, each agreeing at 5 bases. The sequence came from a woman aged 70-85 years with Graves' ophthalmopathy. The CDR3 loop reads CASSVGRGISYEQYF. The DNA reads TGTGCCAGCAGCGTAGGACGGGGCATCTCCTACGAGCAGTACTTC.